This record looks at one T cell receptor beta chain sequence and its context. The clone's antigen remains unknown. No base quality values were provided; no much bigger clone lies one nucleotide off. The data were obtained in a study of T cell responses to AZD1222 COVID-19 vaccine (dated by TCRdb to the early 2020s). As for the study more broadly: A total of approximately 250 trial participants underwent TCR sequencing, of whom more than 200 had received two doses of AZD1222 and around 25 had received two doses of the MenACWY control vaccine. Enrollment into the trials was organized by age into subgroups of 18-55, 56-69 and 70-plus years, and those subgroups contained approximately 150, 30 and 60 TCR-sequenced participants, respectively.

The CDR3 regions of human TCRbeta chains were analyzed by immunosequencing. Per the source publication's procedure: Repertoire TCRs were matched against a reference library of SARS-CoV-2-specific TCRs generated with the MIRA antigen-specificity platform. Breadth meant the fraction of unique TCRs that were SARS-CoV-2-associated, whereas depth meant the fraction of total T cells that were SARS-CoV-2-associated. Using the MIRA data, every spike-specific TCR was mapped to the spike region that the TCR reacted to and assigned to either a CD4 or a CD8 class. Log10-transformed breadth and depth values were compared by one-way ANOVA with Sidak's multiple comparisons tests. TCRdb provides this immuneACCESS table in a form limited to in-frame rearrangements. Some clones are lacking; in checked studies, under half of them reflect an unresolved V gene, and why the rest are absent is not known. The V and J calls and clone size come from that table; D and trimming were worked out from the DNA. Recorded for this sample are 140,000 to 150,000 clones; roughly 86% of them occurred a single time. The top ten hold approximately 5.1% of the sample.

Beyond this particular receptor, the publication reports: The 56-69-year group was small, and its depth increase did not reach significance, likely because of low power. Vaccine-associated CD4 TCRs spanned the whole spike protein, with dominant responses in regions 160-218 and 743-854. Reportedly, almost half of the unique spike-specific TCRs recognized epitopes lying outside the regions that are mutated in the B.1.351 and B.1.1.7 variants. Because no day 14 peak-response samples were available, repertoires were characterized only after the peak T cell response. Conclusions about previously exposed vaccinees were limited because only six AZD1222 recipients were SARS-CoV-2 seropositive at baseline. Participants were mostly white British and included more females than males, and it was suggested by the authors that clonal diversity may have been underestimated. Spike-specific TCR breadth and depth rose significantly after two AZD1222 doses compared with day 0 and with MenACWY recipients.

Via the germline V gene, CDR1 is KGHDR and CDR2 SFDVKD. Inclusive of the bounding cysteine and phenylalanine, the CDR3 is 17 residues long. Kept here is only the CDR3 DNA, which spans 51 bases and is read in frame from base 1. Clipping removes 6 bases from V and 4 bases from J, with 9 as the unmatched junction base count. This specimen's time point label, interpreted: about 28 days (+/-7) after the second vaccine dose. According to the study, the label for this sample's treatment or condition signals: meningococcal conjugate vaccine given as trial control. Samples from vaccinated people were obtained from the UK trials COV001 and COV002, which included a single-blind randomized controlled phase 2/3 trial of AZD1222 (ChAdOx1 nCoV-19) in healthy adults. For TCRbeta chain sequencing, PBMC samples were collected from trial participants at day 0 and at day 28 after the second dose.

This chain is built from TRBV24-1 and TRBJ2-1; 12 bases in the junction line up with TRBD2. The TCR originated in an adult who received the MenACWY meningococcal vaccine as a control. The sequencing here drew on peripheral blood, taken 28 days after the second dose of the MenACWY control vaccine. The CDR3 protein: CATSRGLAGTKYNEQFF. Here is the DNA: TGTGCCACCAGTCGAGGACTAGCGGGAACGAAGTACAATGAGCAGTTCTTC.